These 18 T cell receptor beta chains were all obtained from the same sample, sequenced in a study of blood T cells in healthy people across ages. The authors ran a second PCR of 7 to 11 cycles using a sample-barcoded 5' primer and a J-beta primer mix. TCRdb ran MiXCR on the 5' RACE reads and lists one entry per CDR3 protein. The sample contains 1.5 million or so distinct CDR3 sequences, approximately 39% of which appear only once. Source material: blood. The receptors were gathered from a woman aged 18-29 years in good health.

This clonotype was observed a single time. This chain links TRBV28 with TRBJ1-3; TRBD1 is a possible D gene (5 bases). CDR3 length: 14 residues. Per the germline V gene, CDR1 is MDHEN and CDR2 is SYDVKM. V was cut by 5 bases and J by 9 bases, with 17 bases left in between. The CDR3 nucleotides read TGTGCCAGCAGTCCCGGGGGATCGGGGTTCACCATATATTTT. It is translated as CASSPGGSGFTIYF.

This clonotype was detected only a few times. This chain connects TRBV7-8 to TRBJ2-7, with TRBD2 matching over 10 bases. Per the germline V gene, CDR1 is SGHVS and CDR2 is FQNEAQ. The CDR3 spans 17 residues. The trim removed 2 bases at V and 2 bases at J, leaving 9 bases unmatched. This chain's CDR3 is CASSLYVLGLAAYEQYF. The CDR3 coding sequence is TGTGCCAGCAGCTTATACGTTCTTGGACTAGCGGCCTACGAGCAGTACTTC.

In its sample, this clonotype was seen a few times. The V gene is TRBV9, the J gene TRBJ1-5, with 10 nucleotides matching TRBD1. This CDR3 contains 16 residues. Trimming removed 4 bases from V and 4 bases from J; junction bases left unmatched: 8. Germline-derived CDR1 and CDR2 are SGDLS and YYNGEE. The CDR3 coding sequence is TGTGCCAGCAGCAGGACAGGGGGTATCGGGAATCAGCCCCAGCATTTT. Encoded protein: CASSRTGGIGNQPQHF.

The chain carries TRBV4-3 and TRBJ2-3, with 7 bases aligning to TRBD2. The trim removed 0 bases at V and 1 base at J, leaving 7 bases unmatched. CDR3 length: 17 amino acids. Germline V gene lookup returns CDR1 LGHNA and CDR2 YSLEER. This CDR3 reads CASSQEETSLGTDTQYF. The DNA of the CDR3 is TGCGCCAGCAGCCAAGAAGAGACTAGCTTGGGCACAGATACGCAGTATTTT.

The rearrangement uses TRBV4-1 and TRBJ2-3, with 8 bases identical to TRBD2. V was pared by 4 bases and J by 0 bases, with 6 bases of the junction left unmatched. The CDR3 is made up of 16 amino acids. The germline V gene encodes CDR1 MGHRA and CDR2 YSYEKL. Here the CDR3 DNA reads TGCGCCAGCAGCCTCTTAGCGGGGCTGAGCACAGATACGCAGTATTTT. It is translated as CASSLLAGLSTDTQYF.

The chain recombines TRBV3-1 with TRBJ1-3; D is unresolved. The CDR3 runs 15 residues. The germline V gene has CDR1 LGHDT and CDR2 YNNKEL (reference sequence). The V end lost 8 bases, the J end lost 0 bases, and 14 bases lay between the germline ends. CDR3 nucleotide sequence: TGTGCCAGCGTCCTCTCGGTTGGCTCTGGAAACACCATATATTTT. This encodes CASVLSVGSGNTIYF. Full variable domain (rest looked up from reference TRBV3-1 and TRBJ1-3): DTAVSQTPKYLVTQMGNDKSIKCEQNLGHDTMYWYKQDSKKFLKIMFSYNNKELIINETVPNRFSPKSPDKAHLNLHINSLELGDSAVYFCASVLSVGSGNTIYFGEGSWLTVV.

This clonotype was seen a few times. The CDR3 region is CSVGGLRDTEAFF. The CDR3 coding sequence is TGCAGCGTTGGGGGGCTTCGGGACACTGAAGCTTTCTTT. The chain has TRBV29-1 and TRBJ1-1; possibly TRBD1 for D (6 bases). The CDR3 contains 13 residues. The germline V gene encodes CDR1 SQVTM and CDR2 ANQGSEA. V was pared by 4 bases and J by 3 bases, with 12 bases between. Drawing the rest from reference TRBV29-1 and TRBJ1-1, the complete variable domain is SAVISQKPSRDICQRGTSLTIQCQVDSQVTMMFWYRQQPGQSLTLIATANQGSEATYESGFVIDKFPISRPNLTFSTLTVSNMSPEDSSIYLCSVGGLRDTEAFFGQGTRLTVV.

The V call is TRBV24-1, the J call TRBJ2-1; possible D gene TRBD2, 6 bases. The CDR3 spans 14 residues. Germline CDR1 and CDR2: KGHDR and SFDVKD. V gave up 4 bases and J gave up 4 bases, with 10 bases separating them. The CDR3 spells CATSERDLYNEQFF. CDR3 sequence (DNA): TGTGCCACCAGTGAGCGGGACTTATACAATGAGCAGTTCTTC.

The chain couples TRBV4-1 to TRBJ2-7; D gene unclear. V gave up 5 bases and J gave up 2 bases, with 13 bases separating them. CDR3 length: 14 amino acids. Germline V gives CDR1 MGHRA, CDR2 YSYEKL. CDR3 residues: CASSRTSTPYEQYF. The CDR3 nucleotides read TGCGCCAGCAGCAGAACTTCGACCCCCTACGAGCAGTACTTC.

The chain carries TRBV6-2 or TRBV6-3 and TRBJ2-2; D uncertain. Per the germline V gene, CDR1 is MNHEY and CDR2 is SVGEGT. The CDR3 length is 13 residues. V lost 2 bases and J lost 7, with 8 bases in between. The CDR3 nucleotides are TGTGCCAGCAGTTACGTGCCCGTCGGGGAGCTGTTTTTT. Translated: CASSYVPVGELFF.

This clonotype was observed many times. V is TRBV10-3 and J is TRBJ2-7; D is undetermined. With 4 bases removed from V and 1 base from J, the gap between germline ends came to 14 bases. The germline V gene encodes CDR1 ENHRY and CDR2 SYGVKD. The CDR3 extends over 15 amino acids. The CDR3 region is CAISAPGSKSYEQYF. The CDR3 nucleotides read TGTGCCATCAGTGCCCCCGGGTCCAAATCCTACGAGCAGTACTTC.

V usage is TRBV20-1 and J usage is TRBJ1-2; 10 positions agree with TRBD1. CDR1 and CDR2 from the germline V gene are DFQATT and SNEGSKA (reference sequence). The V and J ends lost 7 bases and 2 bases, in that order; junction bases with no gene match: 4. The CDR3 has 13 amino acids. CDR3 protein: CSGQGARNYGYTF. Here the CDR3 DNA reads TGCAGTGGACAGGGGGCGCGGAACTATGGCTACACCTTC.

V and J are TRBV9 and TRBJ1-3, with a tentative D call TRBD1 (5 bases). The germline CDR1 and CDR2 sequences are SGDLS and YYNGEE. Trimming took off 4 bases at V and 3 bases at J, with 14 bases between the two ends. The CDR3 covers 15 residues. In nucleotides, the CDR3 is TGTGCCAGCAGCCCCGGGACCGGTATTGGAAACACCATATATTTT. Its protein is CASSPGTGIGNTIYF.

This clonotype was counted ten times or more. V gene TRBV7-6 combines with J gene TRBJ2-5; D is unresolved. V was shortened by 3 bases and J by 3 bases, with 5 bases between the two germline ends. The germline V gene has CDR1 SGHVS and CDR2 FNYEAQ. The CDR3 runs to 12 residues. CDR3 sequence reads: CASSFLEETQYF. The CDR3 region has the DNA TGTGCCAGCAGCTTTCTCGAAGAGACCCAGTACTTC.

In DNA, the CDR3 is TGTGCCAGCAGTTTTGATCGGGCAGAGCCCCAGCATTTT. It specifies CASSFDRAEPQHF. The chain links TRBV27 to TRBJ1-5, with D unresolved. Per germline, CDR1 MNHEY and CDR2 SMNVEV (reference sequence). The CDR3 has 13 residues. The germline V and J ends were trimmed by 3 bases and 8 bases, with 11 bases remaining between them.

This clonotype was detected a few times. CDR3 nucleotide sequence: TGTGCCAGCAGCTTAGTGGTCCTAGCGGGCTACGAGCAGTACTTC. Protein: CASSLVVLAGYEQYF. The chain recombines TRBV7-2 with TRBJ2-5, with 8 bases identical to TRBD2. The J call is doubtful: the DNA matches TRBJ2-7 better. This CDR3 is built from 15 residues. Looked up from germline, CDR1 is SGHTA and CDR2 is FQGNSA.

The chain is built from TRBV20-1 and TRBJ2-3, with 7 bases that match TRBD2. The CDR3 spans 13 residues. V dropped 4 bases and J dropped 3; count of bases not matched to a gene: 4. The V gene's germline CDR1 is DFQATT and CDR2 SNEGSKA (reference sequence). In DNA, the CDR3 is TGCAGTGCTACCTGGGGAGGGACAGATACGCAGTATTTT. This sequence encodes CSATWGGTDTQYF.

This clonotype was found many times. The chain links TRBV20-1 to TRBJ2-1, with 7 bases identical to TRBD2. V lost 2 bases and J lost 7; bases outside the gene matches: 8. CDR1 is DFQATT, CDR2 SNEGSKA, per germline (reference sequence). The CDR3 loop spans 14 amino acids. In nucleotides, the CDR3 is TGCAGTGCTAGATTCCAGCGGGGAGAAAATGAGCAGTTCTTC. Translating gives CSARFQRGENEQFF.